The 21 T cell receptor beta chains below come from one sample, sequenced in a study of blood T cell repertoires in COVID-19. Only in-frame clones appear in the TCRdb table, and some are missing; sequencing was by immunoSEQ multiplex PCR. The data hold about 150,000 clones, with around four fifths observed a single time. Material for sequencing was peripheral blood. The receptors were gathered from a woman of 80 years or more with acute or convalescent COVID-19.

The chain uses TRBV30 and TRBJ2-1; 10 bases are a match to TRBD2. The CDR3 loop spans 15 amino acids. V gave up 0 bases and J gave up 8 bases; unmatched junction bases: 7. Germline V gene lookup returns CDR1 GTSNPN and CDR2 SVGIG (reference sequence). This chain's CDR3 is CAWSVRGLARHEQFF. As DNA, the CDR3 is TGTGCCTGGAGTGTACGGGGACTAGCGCGCCATGAGCAGTTCTTC.

The chain is built from TRBV5-1 and TRBJ1-1; D is perhaps TRBD1 (5 bases). The CDR3 extends over 13 amino acids. V shed 6 bases and J shed 7 bases, with 16 bases lying between them. The germline gives CDR1 SGHRS, CDR2 YFSETQ. As DNA, the CDR3 is TGCGCCAGCACTAAAGACAGTTCGGGTGAAGCTTTCTTT. Its protein is CASTKDSSGEAFF.

The CDR3 is CASSHSPGGSSEQYF. The CDR3 nucleotides read TGTGCCAGCAGCCATAGCCCGGGGGGAAGCAGCGAGCAGTACTTC. V usage is TRBV9 and J usage is TRBJ2-7; 7 bases are shared with TRBD2. This CDR3 has 15 amino acids. The germline gives CDR1 SGDLS, CDR2 YYNGEE. After removal of 4 bases from V and 6 bases from J, the junction contained 13 bases not matched to a gene.

CDR3 amino acids: CASTSGLGISGANVLTF. DNA for the CDR3: TGTGCCAGCACCAGCGGGTTGGGTATCTCTGGGGCCAACGTCCTGACTTTC. The chain carries TRBV7-9 and TRBJ2-6; a possible D gene is TRBD2 (6 bases). This CDR3 is 17 amino acids long. CDR1 is SEHNR and CDR2 is FQNEAQ in the germline V gene (reference sequence). V was pared by 7 bases and J by 0 bases, with 16 bases between.

The chain links TRBV7-2 to TRBJ1-1; the D gene is possibly TRBD1 (5 bases). CDR1 is SGHTA, CDR2 FQGNSA, per germline. The CDR3 has 12 amino acids. Trimming left V 1 base short and J 10 bases short, with 10 bases between. The CDR3 nucleotides read TGTGCCAGCAGCTTAGGGGGCGGTGGAGCTTTCTTT. Translated, it gives CASSLGGGGAFF.

V usage is TRBV7-2 and J usage is TRBJ2-1; 11 nucleotides match TRBD1. The CDR3 contains 16 residues. The ends lost 5 bases at V and 5 bases at J; junction bases unmatched: 8. Germline assignment: CDR1 SGHTA and CDR2 FQGNSA. CDR3 nucleotide sequence: TGTGCCAGCAGCATAGTCGGGACAGGGGGACACAATGAGCAGTTCTTC. Its translation: CASSIVGTGGHNEQFF.

The chain carries TRBV6-4 and TRBJ2-1, with 10 positions matching TRBD2. CDR1 is MRHNA, CDR2 SNTAGT, per germline. The CDR3 covers 15 residues. With 6 bases clipped from V and 7 bases from J, the junction kept 9 bases outside the gene matches. The CDR3 here is CASSPRTSGSNEQFF. Here the CDR3 DNA reads TGTGCCAGCAGCCCGAGGACTAGCGGATCTAATGAGCAGTTCTTC.

V usage is TRBV18 and J usage is TRBJ2-3, with 13 positions matching TRBD2. V shed 6 bases, J shed 0 bases, and the junction held 6 bases outside the gene matches. CDR1 is KGHSH and CDR2 is LQKENI in the germline V gene. The CDR3 contains 17 residues. This CDR3 is CASSPRLAGGSTDTQYF. The CDR3, as DNA: TGTGCCAGCTCGCCCAGACTAGCGGGGGGTAGCACAGATACGCAGTATTTT. The whole variable domain, remainder taken from reference TRBV18 and TRBJ2-3, is NAGVMQNPRHLVRRRGQEARLRCSPMKGHSHVYWYRQLPEEGLKFMVYLQKENIIDESGMPKERFSAEFPKEGPSILRIQQVVRGDSAAYFCASSPRLAGGSTDTQYFGPGTRLTVL.

This clone came up once. The rearrangement links TRBV20-1 to TRBJ1-6; D possibly corresponds to TRBD1 (5 bases). CDR1 and CDR2 (germline): DFQATT, SNEGSKA (reference sequence). The ends were cut back, 3 bases at V and 7 bases at J, with 16 bases in the middle. This CDR3 contains 15 residues. The CDR3 reads CSASKGSNNNSPLHF. The CDR3 DNA is TGCAGTGCTAGTAAGGGGTCGAATAACAATTCACCCCTCCACTTT.

The genes are TRBV27 and TRBJ1-5; unclear D gene. V lost 1 base to trimming and J lost 0 bases, with 7 bases between them. Germline CDR1 is MNHEY and CDR2 is SMNVEV (reference sequence). This CDR3 has 15 amino acids. The CDR3 sequence is CASSLLGNSNQPQHF. The CDR3 DNA sequence: TGTGCCAGCAGTTTATTGGGCAATAGCAATCAGCCCCAGCATTTT.

The V and J genes are TRBV10-1 and TRBJ1-4; no definite D call. CDR1 WNHNN and CDR2 SYGVQD come from the germline V gene (reference sequence). The CDR3 covers 15 residues. Between the trimmed V and J ends, which lost 5 bases and 3 bases, there was a span of 13 bases. In nucleotides, the CDR3 is TGCGCCAGCAGTCCCATTTTCTTAGCTAATGAAAAACTGTTTTTT. Protein product: CASSPIFLANEKLFF.

This CDR3 reads CASSSGGRWVGDTQYF. The CDR3 DNA sequence: TGTGCCAGCAGCTCGGGCGGGAGATGGGTAGGAGATACGCAGTATTTT. The chain joins TRBV11-1 to TRBJ2-3; 7 bases match TRBD2. With 4 bases clipped from V and 5 bases from J, the junction kept 12 bases outside the gene matches. Looked up from germline, CDR1 is SGHAT and CDR2 is FQDESV (reference sequence). CDR3 length: 16 amino acids.

The chain links TRBV13 to TRBJ1-6, with D possibly being TRBD1 (6 bases). The CDR3 extends over 15 amino acids. Trimming cost V 2 bases and J 11 bases, with 16 bases left between them. The germline gives CDR1 PRHDT, CDR2 FYEKMQ (reference sequence). The DNA of the CDR3 is TGTGCCAGCAGCTTAAGCGTCAGGGGCAGCGCACCCCTCCACTTT. Its protein is CASSLSVRGSAPLHF. The full variable domain, in which reference TRBV13 and TRBJ1-6 provide the parts outside the CDR3, is AAGVIQSPRHLIKEKRETATLKCYPIPRHDTVYWYQQGPGQDPQFLISFYEKMQSDKGSIPDRFSAQQFSDYHSELNMSSLELGDSALYFCASSLSVRGSAPLHFGNGTRLTVT.

The genes are TRBV19 and TRBJ1-5, with TRBD1 matching 7 bases. J lost 10 bases, V lost 10 bases, and 16 bases had no gene match. The CDR3 consists of 14 residues. Germline V CDR1 and CDR2: LNHDA, SQIVND (reference sequence). The CDR3 loop is CATYPDRPNEPQHF. The CDR3 nucleotides read TGTGCCACCTATCCGGACAGGCCGAATGAACCCCAGCATTTT.

The chain joins TRBV9 to TRBJ1-3, with D hard to call. The V end lost 4 bases, the J end lost 0 bases, and 17 bases lay between the germline ends. The CDR3 loop spans 17 amino acids. CDR1 SGDLS and CDR2 YYNGEE come from the germline V gene. The CDR3 DNA reads as TGTGCCAGCAGCAGCTTCTGGGCAACCGACTCTGGAAACACCATATATTTT. It yields the protein CASSSFWATDSGNTIYF.

This clone was detected a few times. V usage is TRBV5-6 and J usage is TRBJ2-7; 13 bases are shared with TRBD2. This CDR3 has 14 residues. Germline V gives CDR1 SGHDT, CDR2 YYEEEE. The J segment lost 5 bases and the V segment lost 4 bases, leaving 3 bases of the junction unmatched. DNA for the CDR3: TGTGCCAGCAGCCGGACTAGCGGGAGCCACGAGCAGTACTTC. Amino acid sequence: CASSRTSGSHEQYF.

The chain joins TRBV7-2 to TRBJ1-6; 8 bases align to TRBD1. The germline gives CDR1 SGHTA, CDR2 FQGNSA. The V and J ends lost 0 bases and 9 bases, in that order; junction bases with no gene match: 13. The CDR3 covers 18 residues. For the CDR3, the DNA is TGTGCCAGCAGCTTAGCGACAGGGGCTGTCTCCCAAACTTCACCCCTCCACTTT. As protein: CASSLATGAVSQTSPLHF.

The chain carries TRBV7-6 and TRBJ1-5; D gene unclear. The CDR3 runs 13 residues. The germline V and J ends were trimmed by 5 bases and 3 bases, with 8 bases remaining between them. Germline V CDR1 and CDR2: SGHVS, FNYEAQ. The CDR3 DNA reads as TGTGCCAGCAGCCCTGAGTCCAATCAGCCCCAGCATTTT. Protein: CASSPESNQPQHF.

Regarding this clone: A junction boundary mismatches the germline segment, possibly from a read error. The rearrangement uses TRBV7-7 and TRBJ2-3; perhaps TRBD2 as D (6 bases). Germline V CDR1 and CDR2: SSHAT, FNYEAQ (reference sequence). The CDR3 consists of 14 residues. CDR3 amino acids: CASSKLALTDTQYF. The CDR3 DNA follows: TGTGCTAGCAGCAAACTAGCTCTCACAGATACGCAGTATTTT.

The rearrangement links TRBV21-1 to TRBJ2-5; TRBD1 is the table's D call and was not checked against the DNA. TRBV21-1 represents a pseudogene. There are 12 residues in the CDR3. CDR3 DNA: TGTGCCAGCAGAGGGGCGAAAGAGACCCAGTACTTC. Its translation is CASRGAKETQYF.

The chain couples TRBV19 to TRBJ2-2; D is ambiguous. The CDR3 has 14 residues. Germline-derived CDR1 and CDR2 are LNHDA and SQIVND (reference sequence). Trimming shortened V by 6 bases and J by 1 base, and 9 bases separated the two germline ends. The CDR3 coding sequence is TGTGCCAGTAGCCTCTGGCTGAACACCGGGGAGCTGTTTTTT. The encoded protein is CASSLWLNTGELFF.